This passage covers 5 T cell receptor beta chains from one sample sequenced in a study of OX40 agonist ivuxolimab in advanced cancers. Profiled with immunoSEQ multiplex PCR; TCRdb holds only in-frame clones, not every one. The sample records 45,000 to 60,000 clones, more than 70% being singletons. Here the sequenced sample was CD4+ or CD8+ T cells sorted from blood, taken in a trial of the OX40 agonist ivuxolimab. The receptors shown here come from an adult with an advanced solid tumor such as melanoma, head and neck, liver or kidney cancer.

The gene calls are TRBV30 and TRBJ1-2, with 7 bases identical to TRBD1. The CDR3 spans 14 residues. V dropped 3 bases and J dropped 2; count of bases not matched to a gene: 6. CDR1 GTSNPN and CDR2 SVGIG come from the germline V gene (reference sequence). The CDR3 loop reads CAWRTGWANYGYTF. In DNA, the CDR3 is TGTGCCTGGAGGACAGGGTGGGCCAACTATGGCTACACCTTC.

The CDR3: CASSWGATNEKLFF. The DNA for the CDR3 is TGTGCCAGCAGTTGGGGTGCAACTAATGAAAAACTGTTTTTT. The chain is built from TRBV27 and TRBJ1-4; D is unresolved. The CDR3 extends over 14 amino acids. V lost 4 bases to trimming and J lost 0 bases, with 6 bases between them. Germline CDR1 reads MNHEY; CDR2 reads SMNVEV (reference sequence).

The chain joins TRBV5-4 to TRBJ2-3; 16 nucleotides align to TRBD2. The V gene's germline CDR1 is SGHNT and CDR2 YYREEE (reference sequence). The ends lost 3 bases at V and 6 bases at J; junction bases unmatched: 10. The CDR3 has 18 residues. The DNA of the CDR3 is TGTGCCAGCAGCTCGGACGGGGGACTAGCGGGAGGGATTGATACGCAGTATTTT. It yields the protein CASSSDGGLAGGIDTQYF.

This clone showed up just once. This chain links TRBV29-1 with TRBJ2-2; no clear D. V lost 4 bases to trimming and J lost 8 bases, with 11 bases between them. Germline CDR1 reads SQVTM; CDR2 reads ANQGSEA. The CDR3 has 12 residues. The CDR3: CSVGQRPGELFF. The CDR3 DNA follows: TGCAGCGTTGGGCAAAGGCCGGGGGAGCTGTTTTTT.

The chain links TRBV5-1 to TRBJ1-1; D remains unclear. Germline V gene lookup returns CDR1 SGHRS and CDR2 YFSETQ. The ends were cut back, 2 bases at V and 10 bases at J, with 12 bases in the middle. This CDR3 is 12 amino acids long. The CDR3 DNA is TGCGCCAGCAGCTTATCGGGTCAAGGAGCTTTCTTT. Protein product: CASSLSGQGAFF.